The text below deals with one TCR beta chain. This sample also contains other DNA sequences that code for the same CDR3. This record belongs to a study of blood T cell repertoires in COVID-19. About the study: Acute and convalescent COVID-19 specimens originated in the United States, Italy and Spain.

In the original analysis: Reference gene primer amplification gave nucleated cell count estimates. Libraries were prepared by immunoSEQ multiplex PCR; TCRdb keeps only in-frame clonotypes and omits some of them. Clone size and the V and J calls come from that table; the DNA yielded D and trimming. The repertoire consists of fewer than 350,000 clones, with approximately 88% occurring once and the leading ten covering 5.2%. The CDR3 contains 11 residues. CDR1 DFQATT and CDR2 SNEGSKA come from the germline V gene (reference sequence). Trimming removed 3 bases from V and 4 bases from J, with 7 bases in between. The age range of participants was about 18 to 95 years, with residence in some 25 US areas.

The origin of this receptor is a man between 60 and 70 years old who had recovered from COVID-19. Sequenced: PBMCs or T cells enriched from blood (not recorded which). This sequence joins TRBV20-1 and TRBJ2-7; maybe TRBD1 (5 bases). The CDR3 sequence is CSARGPYEQYF. CDR3 DNA sequence: TGCAGTGCTAGGGGGCCTTACGAGCAGTACTTC.